This is a list of T cell receptor beta chains from one sample in a study of blood T cell repertoires in COVID-19. Some clones are missing from TCRdb's copy, which holds only in-frame ones; the method was immunoSEQ multiplex PCR. The table shows under 130,000 clones, with over 75% occurring only once. The sequenced sample was peripheral blood. Source of these receptors: a human donor in a cohort sampled during active COVID-19. The CDR3 runs from the conserved cysteine through the conserved F or W. D genes are given only for firm matches. Not every row has a clone size; where given, it reads once, few, many or a size class.

D gene	clone size	V gene	J gene	CDR3 DNA	CDR3 protein
NA	NA	TRBV7-8	TRBJ2-5	TGTGCCAGCAGCCCCCCGCGCGTCGAGACCCAGTACTTC	CASSPPRVETQYF
TRBD2	NA	TRBV29-1	TRBJ2-1	TGCAGCGTGACGGGACTAGCGGGAGGATCCCCCTACAATGAGCAGTTCTTC	CSVTGLAGGSPYNEQFF
NA	NA	TRBV9	TRBJ1-1	TGTGCCAGCAGCGTGGCTACGGGCACTGAAGCTTTCTTT	CASSVATGTEAFF
TRBD2	NA	TRBV12-3/TRBV12-4	TRBJ2-5	TGTGCCAGCAGGATAGCGGGAGAAGAGACCCAGTACTTC	CASRIAGEETQYF
TRBD2	NA	TRBV11-2	TRBJ2-3	TGTGCCAGCAGCCGGTGGACTAGCGGGGGGAGCACAGATACGCAGTATTTT	CASSRWTSGGSTDTQYF
TRBD1	NA	TRBV19	TRBJ1-2	TGTGCCAGTACCATCGGGACAGGGGGCTACACCTTC	CASTIGTGGYTF
TRBD2	NA	TRBV14	TRBJ2-1	TGTGCCAGCAGCCAGCCTTGGGGGCTAGCGGGAGAGAGGACTTCCAGCAATGAGCAGTTCTTC	CASSQPWGLAGERTSSNEQFF
TRBD1	few	TRBV7-9	TRBJ1-1	TGTGCCAGCAGTCAGGACAGGCCGGGAGCTTTCTTT	CASSQDRPGAFF
TRBD1	NA	TRBV11-2	TRBJ1-4	TGTGCCAGCAGCCCATTCCCGGGACAGGGGACCCCAACTAATGAAAAACTGTTTTTT	CASSPFPGQGTPTNEKLFF
NA	NA	TRBV21-1	TRBJ1-3	TGTGCCAGCAGCAATAAGGGGGATCTGGAAACACCATATTTT	CASSNKGDLETPYF
NA	NA	TRBV5-6	TRBJ1-1	TGTGCCAGCAGCCCGGGGACACGGAACACTGAAGCTTTCTTT	CASSPGTRNTEAFF
NA	NA	TRBV6-5	TRBJ2-7	TGTGCCAGCAGGCAGGGTAGCTCCTACGAGCAGTACTTC	CASRQGSSYEQYF
NA	few	TRBV7-2	TRBJ2-7	TGTGCCAGCAGCTTAGGGGCAGGGGCCTACGAGCAGTACTTC	CASSLGAGAYEQYF
TRBD2	NA	TRBV28	TRBJ2-1	TGTGCCAGCAGTCCCCCGGGACTAGGAGGGTCGGAGCAGTTCTTC	CASSPPGLGGSEQFF
NA	NA	TRBV6-5	TRBJ2-2	TGTGCCAGCATCAAGTCGGCTAGCTACACCGGGGAGCTGTTTTTT	CASIKSASYTGELFF
TRBD1	NA	TRBV5-1	TRBJ2-5	TGCGCCAGCAGCTTGGGGGGACAGGGGCCAGAGACCCAGTACTTC	CASSLGGQGPETQYF
NA	NA	TRBV3-1/TRBV3-2	TRBJ1-2	TGTGCCAGCAGCTACCTACAGGGACCCGCGGGCTACACCTTC	CASSYLQGPAGYTF
TRBD2	NA	TRBV5-1	TRBJ2-4	TGCGCCAGCAGCTTGGGGTATAGCGGGCTAGCGGGGGCCACCTGGAACATTCAGTACTTC	CASSLGYSGLAGATWNIQYF
TRBD1	NA	TRBV24-1	TRBJ2-5	TGTGCCACCAGTGATTTCCGGGACAGCCAAGAGACCCAGTACTTC	CATSDFRDSQETQYF
NA	NA	TRBV7-9	TRBJ1-1	TGTGCCAGCAGCTTAGTGGCAGAGGCTGAAGCTTTCTTT	CASSLVAEAEAFF
TRBD1	NA	TRBV11-3	TRBJ2-7	TGTGCCAGCAGCATGACAGGGGTTCTCGAGCAGTACTTC	CASSMTGVLEQYF
TRBD1	NA	TRBV5-5	TRBJ1-5	TGTGCCAGCAGCTTGACGGGACAGCTCAATCAGCCCCAGCATTTT	CASSLTGQLNQPQHF
TRBD1	few	TRBV11-2	TRBJ1-1	TGTGCCAGCAGCCTCTCAGGGGGTCTGGGCACTGAAGCTTTCTTT	CASSLSGGLGTEAFF
TRBD2	NA	TRBV2	TRBJ2-7	TGTGCCAGCGGTAGCGGGAGAATCGGCGAGCAGTACTTC	CASGSGRIGEQYF
NA	NA	TRBV28	TRBJ2-1	TGTGCCAGCCGTCCGCCGGGGGACGGAAAATACAATGAGCAGTTCTTC	CASRPPGDGKYNEQFF
TRBD1	NA	TRBV3-1/TRBV3-2	TRBJ1-1	TGTGCCAGCAGTCTTAGACCAGGGGGCACTGAAGCTTTCTTT	CASSLRPGGTEAFF
NA	once	TRBV11-2	TRBJ1-2	TGTGCCTGGGGGGACTTCTATGGCTACACCTTC	CAWGDFYGYTF
TRBD2	NA	TRBV10-3	TRBJ2-2	TGTGCCATCAGTGACCCAAGGGGACTAGCGGGGGAGTCGAACACCGGGGAGCTGTTTTTT	CAISDPRGLAGESNTGELFF
NA	NA	TRBV5-5	TRBJ2-1	TGTGCCAGCAGCTCTGATGGACAGAGCTCCTACAATGAGCAGTTCTTC	CASSSDGQSSYNEQFF
TRBD1	NA	TRBV6-5	TRBJ1-4	TGTGCCAGCAGTTACTCGACAGGGTCGGGTGAAAAACTGTTTTTT	CASSYSTGSGEKLFF
NA	few	TRBV7-9	TRBJ2-5	TGTGCCAGCAGCTTAGGATCGGGGTCCACCCAAGAGACCCAGTACTTC	CASSLGSGSTQETQYF
NA	NA	TRBV7-3	TRBJ2-5	TGTGCCAGCAGCCCTACGGGACTGCAAGAGACCCAGTACTTC	CASSPTGLQETQYF
NA	NA	TRBV3-1/TRBV3-2	TRBJ2-1	TGTGCCAGCAGCCGAGGCGCCGAGAGCGCACCCCCCCCTGGGTTCTTC	CASSRGAESAPPPGFF
NA	NA	TRBV27	TRBJ1-1	TGTGCCAGCAGCACCCGACCCTCGGGGATTGGCTTCTCTGAAGCTTTCTTT	CASSTRPSGIGFSEAFF
TRBD1	NA	TRBV7-9	TRBJ2-7	TGTGCCAGCAGCAAAGGGACAGGGGGTTCCTACGAGCAGTACTTC	CASSKGTGGSYEQYF
TRBD2	NA	TRBV2	TRBJ2-1	TGTGCCTTTGGGACTAGCGGGGCAGATATTGAGCAGTTCTTC	CAFGTSGADIEQFF
NA	NA	TRBV7-3	TRBJ1-4	TGTGCCAGCAGCTTAGCTAGGGGGGAAAAACTGTTTTTT	CASSLARGEKLFF
NA	NA	TRBV7-3	TRBJ2-3	TGTGCCAGCAGCTTATATCTAGACAGAAACACAGATACGCAGTATTTT	CASSLYLDRNTDTQYF
NA	NA	TRBV2	TRBJ1-4	TGTGCCAGCAGTGCCCCCGGGGGAAAACTGTTTTTT	CASSAPGGKLFF
TRBD2	once	TRBV5-5	TRBJ2-2	TGTGCCAGCAGCCGGCCGCCGGTAGCGGGGGCCTTGAACACCGGGGAGCTGTTTTTT	CASSRPPVAGALNTGELFF
NA	NA	TRBV27	TRBJ1-2	TGTGCCAGCAGTCCGGAGAGGGACATGTTCACCCCCTCTAATGGCTACACCTTC	CASSPERDMFTPSNGYTF
TRBD1	NA	TRBV7-8	TRBJ2-3	TGTGCCAGCAGCTTGAGGGGACAGGGGGCAGATACGCAGTATTTT	CASSLRGQGADTQYF